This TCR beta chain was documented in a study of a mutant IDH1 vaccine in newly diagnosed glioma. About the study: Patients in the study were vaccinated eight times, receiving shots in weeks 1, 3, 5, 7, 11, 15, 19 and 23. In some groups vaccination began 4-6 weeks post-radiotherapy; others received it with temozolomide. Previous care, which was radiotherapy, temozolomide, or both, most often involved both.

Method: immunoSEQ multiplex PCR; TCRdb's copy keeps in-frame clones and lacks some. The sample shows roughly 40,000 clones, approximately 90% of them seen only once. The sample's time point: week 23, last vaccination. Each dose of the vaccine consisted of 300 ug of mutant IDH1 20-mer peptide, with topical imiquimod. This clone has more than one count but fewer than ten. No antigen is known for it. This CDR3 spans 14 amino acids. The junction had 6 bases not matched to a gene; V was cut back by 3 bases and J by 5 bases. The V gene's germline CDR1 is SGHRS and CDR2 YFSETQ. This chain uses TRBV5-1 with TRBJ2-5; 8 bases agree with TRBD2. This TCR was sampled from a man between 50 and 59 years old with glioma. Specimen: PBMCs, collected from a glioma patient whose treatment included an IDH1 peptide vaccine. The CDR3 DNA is TGCGCCAGCAGCTCCGGGAGGGCCGGGGAGACCCAGTACTTC. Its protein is CASSSGRAGETQYF.